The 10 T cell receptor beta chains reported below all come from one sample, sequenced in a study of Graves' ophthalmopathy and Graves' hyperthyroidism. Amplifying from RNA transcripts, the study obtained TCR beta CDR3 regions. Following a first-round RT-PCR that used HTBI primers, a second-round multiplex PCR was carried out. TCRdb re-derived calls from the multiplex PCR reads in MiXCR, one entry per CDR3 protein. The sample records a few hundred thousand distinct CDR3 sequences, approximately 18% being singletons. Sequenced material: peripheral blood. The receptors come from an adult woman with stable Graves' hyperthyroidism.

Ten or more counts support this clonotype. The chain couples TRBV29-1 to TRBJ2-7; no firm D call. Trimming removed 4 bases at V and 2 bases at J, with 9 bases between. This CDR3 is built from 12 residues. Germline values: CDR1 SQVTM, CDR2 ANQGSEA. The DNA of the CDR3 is TGCAGCGTTGTCGGGCAGACCTACGAGCAGTACTTC. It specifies CSVVGQTYEQYF.

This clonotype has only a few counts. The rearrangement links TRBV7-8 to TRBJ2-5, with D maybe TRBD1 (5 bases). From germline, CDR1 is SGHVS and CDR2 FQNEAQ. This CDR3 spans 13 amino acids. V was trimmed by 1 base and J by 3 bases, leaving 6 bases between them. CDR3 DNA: TGTGCCAGCAGCTTAGTGACAGAAGAGACCCAGTACTTC. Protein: CASSLVTEETQYF.

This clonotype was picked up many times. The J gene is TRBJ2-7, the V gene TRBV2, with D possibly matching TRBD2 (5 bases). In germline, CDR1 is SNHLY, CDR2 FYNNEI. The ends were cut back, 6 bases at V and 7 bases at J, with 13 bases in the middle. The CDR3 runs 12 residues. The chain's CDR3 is CASSALVLEQYF. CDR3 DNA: TGTGCCAGCAGCGCACTAGTTTTGGAGCAGTACTTC.

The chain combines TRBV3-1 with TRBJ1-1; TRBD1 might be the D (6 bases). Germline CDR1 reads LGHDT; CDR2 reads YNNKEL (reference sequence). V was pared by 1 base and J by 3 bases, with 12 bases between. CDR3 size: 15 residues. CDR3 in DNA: TGTGCCAGCAGCCAAGTTTGGGGGCGCGACACTGAAGCTTTCTTT. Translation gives CASSQVWGRDTEAFF.

CDR3 in DNA: TGTGCCAGCAGCATGAGAGATCAGCCCCAGCATTTT. It translates to CASSMRDQPQHF. This chain connects TRBV7-2 to TRBJ1-5; D is ambiguous. The CDR3 extends over 12 amino acids. Trimming took off 5 bases at V and 5 bases at J, with 7 bases between the two ends. Germline CDR1 and CDR2: SGHTA and FQGNSA.

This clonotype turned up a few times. CDR3 DNA sequence: TGTGCCAGCAGTTTAGGATTCCGGGGACAAAACTCCTACGAGCAGTACTTC. Residues: CASSLGFRGQNSYEQYF. This sequence joins TRBV28 and TRBJ2-7, with D perhaps TRBD1 (6 bases). The V end was cut by 2 bases, the J end by 0 bases, with 17 bases between. Germline V lookup: CDR1 MDHEN, CDR2 SYDVKM. The CDR3 contains 17 residues. Complete variable domain (other parts from reference TRBV28 and TRBJ2-7): DVKVTQSSRYLVKRTGEKVFLECVQDMDHENMFWYRQDPGLGLRLIYFSYDVKMKEKGDIPEGYSVSREKKERFSLILESASTNQTSMYLCASSLGFRGQNSYEQYFGPGTRLTVT.

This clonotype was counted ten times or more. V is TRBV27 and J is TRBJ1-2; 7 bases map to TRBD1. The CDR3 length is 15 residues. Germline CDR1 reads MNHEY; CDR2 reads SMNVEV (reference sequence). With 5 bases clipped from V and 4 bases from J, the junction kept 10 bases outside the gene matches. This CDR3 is CASSPRQGLAYGYTF. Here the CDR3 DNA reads TGTGCCAGCAGTCCAAGACAGGGTTTAGCCTATGGCTACACCTTC.

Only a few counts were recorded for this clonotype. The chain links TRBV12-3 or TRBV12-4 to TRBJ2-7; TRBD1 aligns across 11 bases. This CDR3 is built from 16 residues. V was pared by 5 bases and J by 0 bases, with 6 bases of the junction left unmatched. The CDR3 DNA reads TGTGCCAGCAGTCCCCGGACAGGGGGCATCTCCTACGAGCAGTACTTC. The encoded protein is CASSPRTGGISYEQYF.

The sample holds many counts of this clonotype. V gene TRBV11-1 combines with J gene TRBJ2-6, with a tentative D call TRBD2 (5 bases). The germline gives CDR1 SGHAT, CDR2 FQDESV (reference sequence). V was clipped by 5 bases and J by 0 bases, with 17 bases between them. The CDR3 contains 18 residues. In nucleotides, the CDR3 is TGTGCCAGCAGCCCTAGTAGACTAAACTTCTCTGGGGCCAACGTCCTGACTTTC. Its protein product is CASSPSRLNFSGANVLTF.

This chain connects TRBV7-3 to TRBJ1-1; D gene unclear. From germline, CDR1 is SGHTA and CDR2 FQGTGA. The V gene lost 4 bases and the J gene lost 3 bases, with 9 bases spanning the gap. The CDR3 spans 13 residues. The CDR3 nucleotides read TGTGCCAGCAGCTCCGACCTATACACTGAAGCTTTCTTT. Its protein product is CASSSDLYTEAFF.